The text below deals with one TCR beta chain. Its antigen is not identified. The data were produced by immunoSEQ multiplex PCR, yet TCRdb's version contains in-frame clones alone and is incomplete. The sample contains about 36,000 clones, approximately 87% of which appear only once. These data belong to a study of monozygotic twins with cystic fibrosis. Background on the study: With roughly 16 PCR cycles, barcoded libraries came from approximately 2.8 micrograms of fragmented DNA.

CDR1 is GTSNPN, CDR2 SVGIG, per germline (reference sequence). The length of the CDR3 is 18 residues. Germline trimming cut 5 bases from V and 0 bases from J; bases unmatched to any gene: 8. Study-wide points: Median Simpson clonality of roughly 0.0093 suggested naive T cells predominated. In 13 of 16 pairs, V gene usage was closest to the co-twin's.

The sequence derives from a girl under 10 years old with cystic fibrosis. V and J are TRBV30 and TRBJ2-1; 15 nucleotides align to TRBD2. Sequencing was done on a sample of blood. CDR3 sequence (DNA): TGTGCCTGGGCCGGACTAGCGGGGGGGGCGAGCTCCTACAATGAGCAGTTCTTC. Translated: CAWAGLAGGASSYNEQFF.